Following are 18 T cell receptor beta chains from one sample sequenced in a study of spatial heterogeneity in lung cancer. These TCRs' antigens remain unknown. Time point indicated: sample taken at primary tumor resection. TCRdb itself ran the 5' RACE reads through MiXCR, one entry per CDR3 protein. Counted here are roughly 18,000 distinct CDR3 sequences, 5.8% occurring once; the ten biggest clones make up 9% to 12%. Study-level results: Tumoral mutation counts were tracked by counts of expanded intratumoral alpha and beta TCRs.

Sample: lung tumor tissue, taken at surgery. All receptors come from a female donor with early-stage non-small cell lung cancer.

The table lists this clonotype with many counts. This beta chain was picked up by a library intended for alpha chains and is off target, so its count carries little meaning. This rearrangement joins TRBV7-9 to TRBJ1-2; 8 bases fit TRBD1. There are 13 residues in the CDR3. Germline assignment: CDR1 SEHNR and CDR2 FQNEAQ (reference sequence). V lost 5 bases, J lost 2 bases, and 1 base stayed unmatched. CDR3 sequence: CASSRTGNYGYTF. CDR3 sequence (DNA): TGTGCCAGCAGCCGGACAGGGAACTATGGCTACACCTTC.

Only one count was recorded for this clonotype. Found in a library prepared for alpha chains, this beta chain is an off-target read, and its abundance has little meaning. The chain employs TRBV20-1 and TRBJ1-5, with 7 bases that match TRBD1. The J segment lost 5 bases and the V segment lost 6 bases, leaving 7 bases of the junction unmatched. Germline V CDR1 and CDR2: DFQATT, SNEGSKA (reference sequence). This CDR3 has 13 residues. In nucleotides, the CDR3 is TGCAGTGCCGTGGGACAGCCCTATCAGCCCCAGCATTTT. Translated, it gives CSAVGQPYQPQHF.

Judged by abundance, this clonotype is medium-sized. This beta chain lies outside the target of a library built for alpha chains; its clone size means little. The gene calls are TRBV12-3 or TRBV12-4 and TRBJ2-3; D is ambiguous. The CDR3 extends over 16 amino acids. Between the trimmed V and J ends, which lost 3 bases and 0 bases, there was a span of 13 bases. DNA of the CDR3: TGTGCCAGCAGTTTCAGTGGCAGAGGAAGCACAGATACGCAGTATTTT. Protein product: CASSFSGRGSTDTQYF.

As to this clonotype: Because this beta chain is a stray read in a library intended to capture alpha chains, its abundance should not be given much weight. The chain recombines TRBV5-1 with TRBJ2-5, with 7 bases identical to TRBD2. CDR1 and CDR2 from the germline V gene are SGHRS and YFSETQ. This CDR3 has 13 amino acids. The trim removed 2 bases at V and 3 bases at J, leaving 1 base unmatched. The CDR3 loop is CASSFSGEETQYF. The CDR3 DNA follows: TGCGCCAGCAGCTTCAGCGGGGAAGAGACCCAGTACTTC. Together with reference TRBV5-1 and TRBJ2-5, the CDR3 gives the full variable domain: KAGVTQTPRYLIKTRGQQVTLSCSPISGHRSVSWYQQTPGQGLQFLFEYFSETQRNKGNFPGRFSGRQFSNSRSEMNVSTLELGDSALYLCASSFSGEETQYFGPGTRLLVL.

This clonotype was counted ten times or more. This beta chain came through as a stray read in a library set up for alpha chains, and its size says little. The chain recombines TRBV20-1 with TRBJ2-1; 8 bases align to TRBD2. The germline V gene has CDR1 DFQATT and CDR2 SNEGSKA (reference sequence). The CDR3 is made up of 14 amino acids. After removal of 0 bases from V and 10 bases from J, the junction contained 8 bases not matched to a gene. CDR3 nucleotides: TGCAGTGCTAGAGAATCGGGACTAGTAAACGAGCAGTTCTTC. Protein sequence: CSARESGLVNEQFF.

Within the sample, this clonotype is medium-sized. Because this beta chain is a stray read in a library intended to capture alpha chains, its abundance should not be given much weight. The V call is TRBV5-1, the J call TRBJ1-1; no clear D gene. CDR1 is SGHRS and CDR2 is YFSETQ in the germline V gene. The CDR3 runs to 12 residues. Trimming removed 4 bases at V and 7 bases at J, with 11 bases between. The CDR3 loop is CASSPGSVEAFF. In DNA, the CDR3 is TGCGCCAGCAGCCCGGGGTCCGTTGAAGCTTTCTTT. The entire variable domain, with the rest obtained from reference TRBV5-1 and TRBJ1-1, is as follows: KAGVTQTPRYLIKTRGQQVTLSCSPISGHRSVSWYQQTPGQGLQFLFEYFSETQRNKGNFPGRFSGRQFSNSRSEMNVSTLELGDSALYLCASSPGSVEAFFGQGTRLTVV.

This clonotype has ten or more counts. A library prepared for alpha chains yielded this beta chain as an off-target read; its size is of little meaning. CDR3 region: CASSARQLGYYEQYF. CDR3 in DNA: TGTGCCAGCAGTGCTCGACAGTTAGGGTACTACGAGCAGTACTTC. The V gene is TRBV12-3 or TRBV12-4, the J gene TRBJ2-7; D is perhaps TRBD1 (5 bases). The CDR3 contains 15 residues. The V end lost 5 bases, the J end lost 3 bases, and 17 bases lay between the germline ends.

In the case of this clonotype: The germline gene is not matched at one end of the junction; a read error may be the cause. Being off target in a library aimed at alpha chains, this beta chain has a size of little meaning. V is TRBV7-2 and J is TRBJ1-6; D unclear. Germline lookup yields CDR1 SGHTA and CDR2 FQGNSA. This CDR3 comprises 12 residues. The CDR3 coding sequence is TGTGTCAGCAGCGCCAGGAATTCACCCCTCCACTTT. Its translation: CVSSARNSPLHF.

This clonotype has a handful of counts. The library was designed around alpha chains, so this beta chain is a stray read whose abundance carries little weight. The V call is TRBV7-2, the J call TRBJ1-3; D gene ambiguous. The CDR3 contains 15 residues. V gave up 5 bases and J gave up 2 bases, with 13 bases separating them. CDR1 is SGHTA, CDR2 FQGNSA, per germline. The CDR3 loop reads CASSLVDFPGNTIYF. DNA for the CDR3: TGTGCCAGCAGCCTCGTGGACTTCCCTGGAAACACCATATATTTT.

In this sample, this clonotype turned up many times. A library made for alpha chains picked up this beta chain off target, so its size means little. The chain uses TRBV5-4 and TRBJ2-7, with 7 positions matching TRBD1. V gave up 4 bases and J gave up 6 bases; unmatched junction bases: 7. The CDR3 totals 13 residues. Germline CDR1 is SGHNT and CDR2 is YYREEE (reference sequence). CDR3 bases: TGTGCCAGCAGCGCTGACAGGGCAGTCGAGCAGTACTTC. Protein: CASSADRAVEQYF.

This clonotype was found many times. This beta chain is an unintended read in a library built for alpha chains; its size means little. This sequence joins TRBV7-2 and TRBJ2-7; D possibly matches TRBD1 or TRBD2 (5 bases each). Deletions cut 5 bases from V and 6 bases from J, with 14 bases between. The CDR3 sequence is 13 residues long. Germline V gene data show CDR1 as SGHTA and CDR2 as FQGNSA. DNA for the CDR3: TGTGCCAGCAGCCAACGTAGGGGACCCGAGCAGTACTTC. This codes for CASSQRRGPEQYF.

On this clonotype: Since the library was made to target alpha chains, this beta chain is a stray read and its abundance is not meaningful. The CDR3 nucleotides are TGTGCCTGGGACAGGGGGGAGTGGTCAGATACGCAGTATTTT. Translating it yields CAWDRGEWSDTQYF. The chain recombines TRBV30 with TRBJ2-3; the match to TRBD1 covers 9 bases. J was trimmed by 4 bases and V by 5 bases; bases with no gene match: 7. The CDR3 spans 14 residues. Germline V gives CDR1 GTSNPN, CDR2 SVGIG (reference sequence).

This clonotype was seen repeatedly, ten times or more. A junction boundary mismatches the germline segment, possibly from a read error. A library prepared for alpha chains yielded this beta chain as an off-target read; its size is of little meaning. V and J are TRBV5-1 and TRBJ2-2, with D unresolved. The CDR3 length is 16 residues. CDR1 SGHRS and CDR2 YFSETQ come from the germline V gene. The CDR3 bases are TGCGCCAGCAGTTTGGCGCCGACACCGAACACCGGGGAGCTGTTTTTT. Residues: CASSLAPTPNTGELFF.

In this sample, this clonotype turned up many times. The library was prepared for alpha chains; this beta chain is a stray read, so its frequency means little. The rearrangement links TRBV29-1 to TRBJ2-3, with TRBD2 matching over 12 bases. The V segment lost 4 bases and the J segment 3 bases; nucleotides outside the gene matches: 5. Germline assignment: CDR1 SQVTM and CDR2 ANQGSEA. The CDR3 runs to 15 residues. The CDR3 loop reads CSVGGTSGQTDTQYF. CDR3 in DNA: TGCAGCGTTGGAGGGACTAGCGGGCAGACAGATACGCAGTATTTT.

This clonotype was picked up many times. Being off target in a library aimed at alpha chains, this beta chain has a size of little meaning. J is TRBJ2-1 and V is TRBV2, with 7 positions matching TRBD2. Losses at the gene ends were 4 bases for V and 9 bases for J; bases not matched to a gene: 15. This CDR3 has 16 residues. CDR1 is SNHLY and CDR2 is FYNNEI in the germline V gene. The CDR3 loop is CASSVFSGREYGEQFF. The CDR3 coding sequence is TGTGCCAGCAGTGTCTTCTCCGGGCGGGAGTACGGTGAGCAGTTCTTC.

Within the sample, this clonotype is medium-sized. Because the library targeted alpha chains, this beta chain is an off-target read whose size means little. V and J are TRBV2 and TRBJ1-1; possible D gene TRBD1, 5 bases. This CDR3 has 13 amino acids. Per the germline V gene, CDR1 is SNHLY and CDR2 is FYNNEI. V was pared by 6 bases and J by 5 bases, with 13 bases between. The CDR3: CASSGAGRTEAFF. CDR3 nucleotide sequence: TGTGCCAGCAGCGGCGCAGGGAGAACTGAAGCTTTCTTT.

A note on this clonotype: This beta chain is an off-target read within a library intended for alpha chains, so its frequency means little. The chain recombines TRBV12-3 or TRBV12-4 with TRBJ2-1; D gene unclear. V was clipped by 0 bases and J by 5 bases, with 8 bases between them. CDR3 length equals 14 residues. The CDR3 region is CASSLAVPDNEQFF. The CDR3 coding sequence is TGTGCCAGCAGTTTAGCAGTTCCCGACAATGAGCAGTTCTTC.

This clonotype was seen at least ten times. Because the library targeted alpha chains, this beta chain is an off-target read whose size means little. This chain joins TRBV5-1 and TRBJ1-6, with TRBD1 matching over 7 bases. The germline V gene has CDR1 SGHRS and CDR2 YFSETQ. V dropped 4 bases and J dropped 8; count of bases not matched to a gene: 12. The CDR3 sequence is 16 residues long. Here the CDR3 DNA reads TGCGCCAGCAGCGCCTCCGGGACAGCTGCAGATTCACCCCTCCACTTT. Translated, it gives CASSASGTAADSPLHF.